The 21 T cell receptor beta chains presented below share a single source sample, sequenced in a study of blood T cells in healthy people across ages. With a J-beta primer mix and a sample-barcoded 5' primer, a second PCR ran roughly 6 to 11 cycles. TCRdb re-called the 5' RACE reads through MiXCR, storing one row per CDR3 protein. This sample has hundreds of thousands of distinct CDR3 sequences; around 24% occur once, and the top ten carry around 3%. A further study also used this sample, focusing on T cells of mothers and their children.

What was sequenced was blood. The receptors were gathered from a boy younger than 18 in good health.

This rearrangement joins TRBV10-3 to TRBJ2-5, with TRBD1 as a possible D gene (6 bases). TRBJ2-1 matches the DNA end more closely, so the J call is doubtful. Germline CDR1 reads ENHRY; CDR2 reads SYGVKD. CDR3 length equals 12 residues. The DNA of the CDR3 is TGTGCCATCAGTTTACAGGGAAATGAGCAGTTCTTC. Amino acids: CAISLQGNEQFF.

The V and J genes are TRBV5-1 and TRBJ2-5; D might be TRBD1 or TRBD2, each matching 7 bases. Germline CDR1 reads SGHRS; CDR2 reads YFSETQ. This CDR3 contains 16 residues. Trimming took off 2 bases at V and 2 bases at J, with 16 bases between the two ends. The CDR3 loop reads CASSFRQGGDQETQYF. The CDR3, as DNA: TGCGCCAGCAGCTTTCGACAGGGAGGGGATCAAGAGACCCAGTACTTC.

In this sample, this clonotype turned up a few times. The gene calls are TRBV6-1 and TRBJ2-5; 10 nucleotides line up with TRBD2. The better agreement between TRBJ2-1 and the DNA end casts doubt on the J call. Germline V lookup: CDR1 MNHNS, CDR2 SASEGT. The CDR3 runs to 16 residues. CDR3 bases: TGTGCCAGCGCCCTCAGCGGGGGGGCTTCTCATAATGAGCAGTTCTTC. Its protein product is CASALSGGASHNEQFF.

This clonotype was seen repeatedly, ten times or more. The genes are TRBV13 and TRBJ1-1; TRBD1 aligns across 8 bases. CDR3 length: 14 amino acids. J lost 4 bases, V lost 0 bases, and 1 base had no gene match. CDR1 and CDR2 from the germline V gene are PRHDT and FYEKMQ (reference sequence). The DNA of the CDR3 is TGTGCCAGCAGCTTAGGACAGGGGGTCACTGAAGCTTTCTTT. It codes for CASSLGQGVTEAFF. Filled out from reference TRBV13 and TRBJ1-1, the complete variable domain reads AAGVIQSPRHLIKEKRETATLKCYPIPRHDTVYWYQQGPGQDPQFLISFYEKMQSDKGSIPDRFSAQQFSDYHSELNMSSLELGDSALYFCASSLGQGVTEAFFGQGTRLTVV.

Of note for this clonotype: A much larger clone is a single base away; this may be a read error. This sequence joins TRBV6-2 or TRBV6-3 and TRBJ1-1; D is undetermined. This CDR3 region has 12 residues. The V gene's germline CDR1 is MNHEY and CDR2 SVGEGT. CDR3 protein: CASGYSTGEAFF. DNA of the CDR3: TGTGCCAGCGGTTACTCGACGGGAGAAGCTTTCTTT.

The chain couples TRBV6-1 to TRBJ2-5; D might be TRBD2 (5 bases). CDR1 and CDR2 (germline): MNHNS, SASEGT. CDR3 size: 15 residues. Trimming took 4 bases from V and 4 from J, leaving 16 bases between them. CDR3 residues: CASSALSAAGETQYF. The CDR3 nucleotides are TGTGCCAGCAGTGCACTATCGGCTGCGGGAGAGACCCAGTACTTC.

This clonotype was seen a few times. The gene calls are TRBV10-3 and TRBJ2-1, with D hard to call. Trimming pared 3 bases from V and 0 bases from J, leaving 9 bases between. The CDR3 consists of 15 residues. Germline V gene lookup returns CDR1 ENHRY and CDR2 SYGVKD. CDR3 residues: CAISDDASSYNEQFF. Written as DNA, the CDR3 is TGTGCCATCAGTGATGACGCTAGCTCCTACAATGAGCAGTTCTTC.

The chain employs TRBV20-1 and TRBJ2-2, with 10 bases identical to TRBD2. The J segment lost 2 bases and the V segment lost 1 base, leaving 13 bases of the junction unmatched. From germline, CDR1 is DFQATT and CDR2 SNEGSKA (reference sequence). The CDR3 has 19 amino acids. This CDR3 reads CSARGWGLAGAGNTGELFF. In nucleotides, the CDR3 is TGCAGTGCTAGAGGTTGGGGGCTAGCGGGGGCCGGTAACACCGGGGAGCTGTTTTTT.

This chain links TRBV4-2 with TRBJ2-7; the D gene could be TRBD1 or TRBD2 (6 bases each). Trimming pared 1 base from V and 7 bases from J, leaving 14 bases between. The CDR3 sequence is 14 residues long. Germline CDR1 reads LGHNA; CDR2 reads YNFKEQ. The CDR3 nucleotides read TGTGCCAGCAGCCAAGGAGTGGGGGGCGGGGAGCAGTACTTC. The encoded protein is CASSQGVGGGEQYF.

The chain is built from TRBV5-5 and TRBJ2-2; D possibly corresponds to TRBD1 (5 bases). Deletions cut 0 bases from V and 1 base from J, with 7 bases between. Germline loops: CDR1 SGHKS, CDR2 YYEKEE (reference sequence). This CDR3 has 15 residues. The CDR3, as DNA: TGTGCCAGCAGCTTGGCCGGACAGAACACCGGGGAGCTGTTTTTT. Its translation is CASSLAGQNTGELFF.

This clonotype was picked up a small number of times. The rearrangement uses TRBV7-6 and TRBJ2-1, with D hard to call. This CDR3 spans 16 amino acids. Per the germline V gene, CDR1 is SGHVS and CDR2 is FNYEAQ. Trimming took off 1 base at V and 0 bases at J, with 10 bases between the two ends. The CDR3 nucleotides read TGTGCCAGCAGCTTAGAGGCCACGAGCTCCTACAATGAGCAGTTCTTC. This codes for CASSLEATSSYNEQFF. The full variable domain, in which reference TRBV7-6 and TRBJ2-1 provide the parts outside the CDR3, is GAGVSQSPRYKVTKRGQDVALRCDPISGHVSLYWYRQALGQGPEFLTYFNYEAQQDKSGLPNDRFSAERPEGSISTLTIQRTEQRDSAMYRCASSLEATSSYNEQFFGPGTRLTVL.

The chain links TRBV5-1 to TRBJ2-1; D possibly corresponds to TRBD1 (6 bases). Trimming removed 3 bases from V and 7 bases from J, with 11 bases in between. Germline V CDR1 and CDR2: SGHRS, YFSETQ. This CDR3 contains 13 residues. In DNA, the CDR3 is TGCGCCAGCAGCTATCAAACAGGGAATGAGCAGTTCTTC. Translated, it gives CASSYQTGNEQFF.

A word on this clonotype: A junction end diverges from the germline sequence, so it may reflect a read error. The chain links TRBV11-2 to TRBJ2-3, with D perhaps TRBD1 (6 bases). The length of the CDR3 is 13 residues. The germline CDR1 and CDR2 sequences are SGHAT and FQNNGV. The chain's CDR3 is CTSSQGRTDTQYF. CDR3 in DNA: TGTACCAGCAGCCAGGGGCGGACAGATACGCAGTATTTT.

This clonotype was recorded a few times. The chain carries TRBV6-2 or TRBV6-3 and TRBJ2-7; D remains ambiguous. This CDR3 is built from 13 residues. CDR1 and CDR2 from the germline V gene are MNHEY and SVGEGT. V was pared by 2 bases and J by 3 bases, with 8 bases between. The CDR3 DNA follows: TGTGCCAGCAGTTACCAGAAGAACTACGAGCAGTACTTC. This translates into CASSYQKNYEQYF.

CDR3 coding DNA: TGTGCCATCAGTGCCCCGGGGGAAAAACTGTTTTTT. Residues: CAISAPGEKLFF. V usage is TRBV10-3 and J usage is TRBJ1-4; D remains ambiguous. CDR1 is ENHRY and CDR2 is SYGVKD in the germline V gene. This CDR3 is 12 amino acids long. The V end was cut by 4 bases, the J end by 8 bases, with 8 bases between.

The chain couples TRBV20-1 to TRBJ1-3, with TRBD1 as a possible D gene (5 bases). The germline V and J ends were trimmed by 5 bases and 2 bases, with 13 bases remaining between them. Germline loops: CDR1 DFQATT, CDR2 SNEGSKA (reference sequence). The CDR3 is 14 amino acids. The CDR3, as DNA: TGCAGTGCTCGGAATCCGGGACCTGGAAACACCATATATTTT. It specifies CSARNPGPGNTIYF.

This clonotype showed up just a few times. An end of the junction differs from the germline gene, which may be a read error. The V gene is TRBV7-9, the J gene TRBJ1-2; TRBD1 is a possible D gene (6 bases). CDR1 SEHNR and CDR2 FQNEAQ come from the germline V gene (reference sequence). This CDR3 spans 15 amino acids. The CDR3 DNA sequence: TGTGCCAGCACCTTAGGCGAGGGGGGGAACTATGGCTACACCTTC. It yields the protein CASTLGEGGNYGYTF.

V is TRBV7-9 and J is TRBJ1-5, with D maybe TRBD1 (5 bases). CDR1 is SEHNR and CDR2 is FQNEAQ in the germline V gene (reference sequence). This CDR3 is 16 amino acids long. Trimming pared 2 bases from V and 4 bases from J, leaving 15 bases between. The CDR3 DNA reads TGTGCCAGCAGCTTATACGAAGGGGTTGGGAATCAGCCCCAGCATTTT. Translation: CASSLYEGVGNQPQHF.

This rearrangement joins TRBV29-1 to TRBJ2-1, with 8 nucleotides matching TRBD2. V shed 4 bases and J 6 bases; nucleotides not matched to a gene: 11. The CDR3 totals 15 residues. The germline V gene has CDR1 SQVTM and CDR2 ANQGSEA. CDR3 sequence: CSVVGVTSVSNEQFF. CDR3 nucleotide sequence: TGCAGCGTTGTGGGAGTGACTAGCGTTTCCAATGAGCAGTTCTTC.

A few counts support this clonotype. The chain employs TRBV5-1 and TRBJ2-6; D is unresolved. CDR1 SGHRS and CDR2 YFSETQ come from the germline V gene. The CDR3 is 16 amino acids. V was cut by 1 base and J by 0 bases, with 8 bases left in between. This chain's CDR3 is CASSLFSLSGANVLTF. CDR3 DNA: TGCGCCAGCAGCTTGTTCAGTCTCTCTGGGGCCAACGTCCTGACTTTC.

This clonotype has a handful of counts. The genes are TRBV7-9 and TRBJ2-7, with D hard to call. This CDR3 region has 14 residues. V was shortened by 5 bases and J by 2 bases, with 13 bases between the two germline ends. Germline CDR1 is SEHNR and CDR2 is FQNEAQ (reference sequence). The CDR3 DNA reads as TGTGCCAGCAGCCCAAATGGCGGAGCCTACGAGCAGTACTTC. Translation: CASSPNGGAYEQYF.